This T cell receptor (beta chain) was obtained from a study of OX40 agonist ivuxolimab in advanced cancers. The study sampled blood at baseline, cycle 4 day 1, and cycle 7 day 1. Assay used: immunoSEQ multiplex PCR; TCRdb lists only in-frame clones, some missing. The data contain 75,000 to 95,000 clones, around 90% of them singletons. The CDR3 is 16 residues long. In germline, CDR1 is KGHSH, CDR2 LQKENI. Between the trimmed V and J ends, which lost 3 bases and 0 bases, there was a span of 11 bases. The sample consisted of CD4+ or CD8+ T cells sorted from blood, taken in a trial of the OX40 agonist ivuxolimab. The clonotype was recovered from an adult with an advanced solid tumor such as melanoma, head and neck, liver or kidney cancer. The gene calls are TRBV18 and TRBJ2-2; D not certain. The CDR3 here is CASSPPAATNTGELFF. DNA for the CDR3: TGTGCCAGCTCACCTCCAGCAGCGACGAACACCGGGGAGCTGTTTTTT.